This T cell receptor (beta chain) is from a study of PD-1 blockade in classical Hodgkin lymphoma. The CDR3 spans 13 residues. Concerning this clone: One end of the junction is discordant with germline, which a read error may explain.

The protocol was immunoSEQ multiplex PCR, while the TCRdb copy is restricted to in-frame clones and leaves out a portion. The table includes 35,000 to 50,000 clones, about 70% detected once. Time point: cycle 4 day 1 (C4D1), after about 6 weeks of nivolumab. Each patient's relapse followed autologous stem cell transplantation, and brentuximab vedotin exposure varied. This chain connects TRBV5-3 to TRBJ1-1; unclear D gene. Being an ORF, TRBV5-3 has a function that is uncertain. The TCR sequence derives from a human donor with classical Hodgkin lymphoma. This material consisted of peripheral blood mononuclear cells (PBMCs), taken before the fourth cycle of nivolumab. CDR3 protein: CASSLDVNTEAFF. The DNA of the CDR3 is TGTGCCAGCAGCTTGGACGTGAACACTGAAGCTTTCTTT.